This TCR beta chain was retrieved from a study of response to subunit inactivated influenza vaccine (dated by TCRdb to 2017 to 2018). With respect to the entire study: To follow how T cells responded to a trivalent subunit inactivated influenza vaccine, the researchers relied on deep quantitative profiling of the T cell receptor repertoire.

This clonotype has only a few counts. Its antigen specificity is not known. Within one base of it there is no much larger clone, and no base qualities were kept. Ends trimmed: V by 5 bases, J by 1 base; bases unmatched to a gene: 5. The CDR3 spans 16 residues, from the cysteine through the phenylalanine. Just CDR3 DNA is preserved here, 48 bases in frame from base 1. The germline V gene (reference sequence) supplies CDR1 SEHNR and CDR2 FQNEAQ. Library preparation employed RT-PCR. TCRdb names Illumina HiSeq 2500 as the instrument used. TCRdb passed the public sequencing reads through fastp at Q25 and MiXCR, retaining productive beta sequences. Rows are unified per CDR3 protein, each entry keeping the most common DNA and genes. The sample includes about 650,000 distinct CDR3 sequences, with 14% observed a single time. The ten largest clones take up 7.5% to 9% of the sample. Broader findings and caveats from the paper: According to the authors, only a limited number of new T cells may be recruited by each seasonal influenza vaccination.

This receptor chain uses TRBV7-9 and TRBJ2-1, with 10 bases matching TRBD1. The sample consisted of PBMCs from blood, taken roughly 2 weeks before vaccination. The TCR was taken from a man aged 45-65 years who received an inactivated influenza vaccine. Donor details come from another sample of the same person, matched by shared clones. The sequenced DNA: TGTGCCAGCAGCAACCGGGACAGGGGATCCTACAATGAGCAGTTCTTC. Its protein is CASSNRDRGSYNEQFF.